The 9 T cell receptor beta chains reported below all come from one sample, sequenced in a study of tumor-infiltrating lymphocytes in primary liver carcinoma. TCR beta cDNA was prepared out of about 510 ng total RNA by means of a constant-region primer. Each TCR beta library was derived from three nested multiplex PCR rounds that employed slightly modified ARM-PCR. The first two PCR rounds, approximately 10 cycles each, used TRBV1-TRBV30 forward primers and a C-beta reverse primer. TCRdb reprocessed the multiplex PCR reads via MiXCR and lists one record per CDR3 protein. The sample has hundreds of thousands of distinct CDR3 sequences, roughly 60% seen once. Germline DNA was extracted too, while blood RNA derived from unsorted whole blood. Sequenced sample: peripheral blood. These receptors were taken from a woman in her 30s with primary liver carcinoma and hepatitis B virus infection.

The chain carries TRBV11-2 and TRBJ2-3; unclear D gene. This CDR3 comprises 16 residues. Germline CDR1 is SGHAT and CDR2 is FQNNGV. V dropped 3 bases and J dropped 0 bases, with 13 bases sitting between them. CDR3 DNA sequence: TGTGCCAGCAGCTTGCTTGCGGTGATTAGCACAGATACGCAGTATTTT. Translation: CASSLLAVISTDTQYF.

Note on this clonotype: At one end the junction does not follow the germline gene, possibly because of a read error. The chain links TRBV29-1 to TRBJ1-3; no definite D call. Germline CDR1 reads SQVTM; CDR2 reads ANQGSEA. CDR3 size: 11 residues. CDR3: CSVHSGNTVYF. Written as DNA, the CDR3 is TGCAGCGTTCACTCTGGAAACACCGTATATTTT.

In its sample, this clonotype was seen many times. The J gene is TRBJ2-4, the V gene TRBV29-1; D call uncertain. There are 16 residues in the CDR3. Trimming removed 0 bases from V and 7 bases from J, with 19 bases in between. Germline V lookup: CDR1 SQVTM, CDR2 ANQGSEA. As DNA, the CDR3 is TGCAGCGTTGAAGACGCGGACCGTCCCACGCGGAACATTCAGTACTTC. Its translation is CSVEDADRPTRNIQYF.

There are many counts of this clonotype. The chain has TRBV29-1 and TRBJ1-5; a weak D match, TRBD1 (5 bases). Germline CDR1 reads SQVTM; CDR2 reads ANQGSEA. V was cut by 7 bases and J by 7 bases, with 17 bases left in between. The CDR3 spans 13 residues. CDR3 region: CSATSQGGQPQHF. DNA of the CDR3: TGCAGCGCCACATCCCAGGGAGGGCAGCCCCAGCATTTT. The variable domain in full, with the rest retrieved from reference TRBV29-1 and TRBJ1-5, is SAVISQKPSRDICQRGTSLTIQCQVDSQVTMMFWYRQQPGQSLTLIATANQGSEATYESGFVIDKFPISRPNLTFSTLTVSNMSPEDSSIYLCSATSQGGQPQHFGDGTRLSIL.

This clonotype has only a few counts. CDR3 sequence: CASSSPDRNANTGELFF. In DNA, the CDR3 is TGTGCCAGCAGCTCCCCGGATCGGAACGCGAACACCGGGGAGCTGTTTTTT. V usage is TRBV7-9 and J usage is TRBJ2-2; the D is unclear. Trimming stripped 4 bases from V and 0 bases from J, with 15 bases between. The germline gives CDR1 SEHNR, CDR2 FQNEAQ (reference sequence). CDR3 size: 17 residues.

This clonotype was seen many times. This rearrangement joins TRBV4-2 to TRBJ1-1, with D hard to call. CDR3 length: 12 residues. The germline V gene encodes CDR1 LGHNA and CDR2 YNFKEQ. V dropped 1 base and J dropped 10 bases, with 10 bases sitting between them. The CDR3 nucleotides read TGTGCCAGCAGCCAAGTTAACAACCGAGCTTTCTTT. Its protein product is CASSQVNNRAFF.

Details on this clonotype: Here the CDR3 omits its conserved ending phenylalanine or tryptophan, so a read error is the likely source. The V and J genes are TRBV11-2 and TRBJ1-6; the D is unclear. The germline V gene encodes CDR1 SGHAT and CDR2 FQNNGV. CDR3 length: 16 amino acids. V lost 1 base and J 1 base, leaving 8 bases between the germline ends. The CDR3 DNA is TGTGCCAGCAGCTTAGCGCATCTTTCCTATAATTCACCCCTCCACTTG. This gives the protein CASSLAHLSYNSPLHL.

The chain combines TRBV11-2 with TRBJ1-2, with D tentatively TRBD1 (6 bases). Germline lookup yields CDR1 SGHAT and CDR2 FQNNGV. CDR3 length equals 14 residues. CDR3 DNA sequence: TGTACCAACAGCCTGACGACAGGCTACTATGGCTACACCTTC. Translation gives CTNSLTTGYYGYTF.

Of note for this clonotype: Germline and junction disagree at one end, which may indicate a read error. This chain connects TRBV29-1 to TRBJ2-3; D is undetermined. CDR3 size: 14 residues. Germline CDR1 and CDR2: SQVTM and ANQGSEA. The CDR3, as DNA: TGCAGCGTTGAAGGATGGATGTGCACAGATGCGCAGTATTTT. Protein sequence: CSVEGWMCTDAQYF.